The clone carrying this T cell receptor beta chain was detected only a few times. Its target is not known. This sample stems from a study of cytomegalovirus exposure and HLA in healthy donors. Study-wide results and limits: Certain indistinguishable V segments, among them TRBV6-2 and TRBV6-3, were excluded. Being productive about 90% or about 30% of the time was typical of most TCR beta V segments in an earlier analysis.

Each of the donors was a healthy bone marrow donor. Both 60 Vbeta primers and 13 Jbeta primers went into the PCR. The data were produced by immunoSEQ multiplex PCR, yet TCRdb's version contains in-frame clones alone and is incomplete. This sample has under 200,000 clones, with approximately 80% found just once. After removal of 4 bases from V and 9 bases from J, the junction contained 12 bases not matched to a gene. The CDR3 is made up of 14 amino acids. From germline, CDR1 is GTSNPN and CDR2 SVGIG (reference sequence). This receptor was identified in a man aged 55 to 70 in good health and CMV-seronegative. Sequencing was performed on PBMCs. This chain links TRBV30 with TRBJ1-5, with TRBD1 matching over 7 bases. CDR3 nucleotides: TGTGCCTGGAATAAGGACAGGCTCAAGGGGCCCCAGCATTTT. Translating it yields CAWNKDRLKGPQHF.